Listed here is a single T cell receptor (beta chain). What it binds is not known. Different DNA sequences within this sample yield the same CDR3. The record originates from a study of shared clonotypes between healthy human individuals. The germline V gene has CDR1 SGHAT and CDR2 FQNNGV. Trimming pared 0 bases from V and 1 base from J, leaving 4 bases between. The CDR3 length is 13 residues. Broader study findings: Across a few donors, naive CD4 shared around 5%, naive CD8 around 4%, memory CD4 less than 2.5%, memory CD8 0.4% to 0.5%. Naive subsets usually exceeded memory subsets in estimated richness.

Using immunoSEQ multiplex PCR, the repertoire was profiled, and TCRdb retains in-frame clones only, with some absent. This table holds some 2,400,000 clones, approximately 95% found once. Division of CD4+ cells produced a CD45RA+ naive subset and a CD45RA-negative memory subset. The sequencing input was naive CD4+ T cells sorted from blood. Indicated subset: CD45RA+ positively selected. The receptor comes from a man aged 18 to 30 in good health. V and J are TRBV11-2 and TRBJ2-7, with D unclear. The CDR3 nucleotides are TGTGCCAGCAGCTTAGACAGGTCCTACGAGCAGTACTTC. This sequence encodes CASSLDRSYEQYF.